This T cell receptor (beta chain) was captured in a study of T cells in narcolepsy. In the study overall: Patients with NT1 or NT2 and healthy control donors were enrolled.

General observations from the study: Same-patient CSF and blood CD4+ T cell clonotypes included HCRT-specific and TRIB2-specific autoreactive ones.

Of note for this clone: As yet, its antigen is unknown.

V dropped 2 bases and J dropped 2 bases, with 8 bases sitting between them. Looked up from germline, CDR1 is SGHDT and CDR2 is YYEEEE. The CDR3 spans 15 residues. Some clones are missing from TCRdb's copy, which holds only in-frame ones; the method was immunoSEQ multiplex PCR. Of more than 20,000 clones listed, just over 90% are singletons. The TCR originated in a human donor with narcolepsy. The sequenced sample was CD45RA- memory CD4+ T cells from PBMCs. This sequence joins TRBV5-6 and TRBJ2-6; a weak D match, TRBD2 (6 bases). CDR3 protein: CASSFRGTGANVLTF. In DNA, the CDR3 is TGTGCCAGCAGCTTTCGGGGGACTGGGGCCAACGTCCTGACTTTC.